The 5 T cell receptor beta chains in this list originate from one sample, sequenced in a study of CD8 T cells in ankylosing spondylitis. Via MiXCR, TCRdb re-called the 5' RACE reads, giving one row per CDR3 protein. The sample has around 320,000 distinct CDR3 sequences, around 21% seen once. Sequencing was carried out using blood, either unsorted or a sorted T cell fraction (not recorded which). The source is a female donor with ankylosing spondylitis or in good health (not recorded which).

This clonotype was seen only a few times. The chain recombines TRBV27 with TRBJ2-1; D not resolved. The germline V gene has CDR1 MNHEY and CDR2 SMNVEV (reference sequence). With 5 bases removed from V and 3 bases from J, the gap between germline ends came to 14 bases. The CDR3 covers 15 residues. The CDR3 DNA sequence: TGTGCCAGCAGTCCCCTGACGGCCTTCTACAATGAGCAGTTCTTC. Protein: CASSPLTAFYNEQFF.

By share, this clonotype counts as medium-sized. This chain connects TRBV9 to TRBJ2-7; maybe TRBD1 (6 bases). The CDR3 has 13 amino acids. Germline lookup yields CDR1 SGDLS and CDR2 YYNGEE. Trimming shortened V by 4 bases and J by 5 bases, and 13 bases separated the two germline ends. The CDR3 sequence: CASSSPDRNEQYF. CDR3 DNA: TGTGCCAGCAGCTCCCCCGACAGGAACGAGCAGTACTTC.

The chain uses TRBV5-5 and TRBJ2-1; 7 nucleotides align to TRBD1. The ends lost 3 bases at V and 3 bases at J; junction bases unmatched: 12. The CDR3 runs to 17 residues. The germline CDR1 and CDR2 sequences are SGHKS and YYEKEE (reference sequence). The DNA for the CDR3 is TGTGCCAGCAGCTCTGAATCCAGGGGGATTTTCTACAATGAGCAGTTCTTC. Amino acids: CASSSESRGIFYNEQFF.

This clonotype was seen a few times. The genes are TRBV10-3 and TRBJ2-5; tentatively, D is TRBD2 (6 bases). V dropped 5 bases and J dropped 1 base, with 8 bases sitting between them. The CDR3 runs to 13 residues. The germline V gene encodes CDR1 ENHRY and CDR2 SYGVKD. CDR3 amino acids: CAISLATQETQYF. In nucleotides, the CDR3 is TGTGCCATCAGTCTAGCGACCCAAGAGACCCAGTACTTC.

The rearrangement uses TRBV15 and TRBJ1-4; a possible D gene is TRBD1 (6 bases). V was cut by 0 bases and J by 6 bases, with 14 bases left in between. Looked up from germline, CDR1 is LNHNV and CDR2 is YYDKDF (reference sequence). The CDR3 consists of 16 residues. CDR3 loop: CATSRDRGTQDEKLFF. The DNA of the CDR3 is TGTGCCACCAGCAGAGATCGGGGGACACAGGATGAAAAACTGTTTTTT.